This T cell receptor beta chain was identified during a study of T-cell memory formation after mild COVID-19. Regarding this clonotype: As yet, its antigen is unknown.

V was clipped by 4 bases and J by 4 bases; unmatched bases: 6. In germline, CDR1 is SGHTA, CDR2 FQGNSA. There are 16 residues in the CDR3. The study, taken as a whole, reports: The finding that pre-infection memory included some responding clones suggested that cross-reactive memory joined. Proof of SARS-CoV-2 specificity was absent for the second-wave clones that crested on day 37. Contracting clones from day 15 to 85 showed balanced CD4/CD8; later expanders favored CD4+.

The 5'RACE method, run with constant-segment primers, produced TCR alpha and TCR beta cDNA libraries (carrying sample barcodes and UMIs). One entry per CDR3 protein results from TCRdb running MiXCR on the 5' RACE reads. The table lists 190,000 or so distinct CDR3 sequences, roughly 10% of them singletons, with 2.5% to 3.5% in the top ten. Sequencing input: PBMCs or a T cell subset sorted from them (not recorded which). The sequence was obtained from a man between 18 and 29 years old who had mild COVID-19 (a few samples of this study predate the infection). Cell type and time point are not known. This chain joins TRBV7-2 and TRBJ2-5, with 13 bases fitting TRBD2. CDR3 nucleotide sequence: TGTGCCAGCAGCTCGGGACTAGCGGGGACTCCAGAGACCCAGTACTTC. Encoded protein: CASSSGLAGTPETQYF.